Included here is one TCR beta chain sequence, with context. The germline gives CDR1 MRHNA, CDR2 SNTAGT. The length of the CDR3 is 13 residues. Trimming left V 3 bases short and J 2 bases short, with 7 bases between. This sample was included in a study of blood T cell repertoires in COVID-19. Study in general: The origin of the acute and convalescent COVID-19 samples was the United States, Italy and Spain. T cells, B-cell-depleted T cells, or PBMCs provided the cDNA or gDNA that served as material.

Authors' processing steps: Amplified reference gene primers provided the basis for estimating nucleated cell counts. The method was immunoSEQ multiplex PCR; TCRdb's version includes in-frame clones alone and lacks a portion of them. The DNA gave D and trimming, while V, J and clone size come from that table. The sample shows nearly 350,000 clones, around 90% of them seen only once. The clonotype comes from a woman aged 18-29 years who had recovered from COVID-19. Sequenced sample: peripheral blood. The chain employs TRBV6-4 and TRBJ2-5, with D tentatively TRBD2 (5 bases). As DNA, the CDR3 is TGTGCCAGCAGTGATCGCGGGCAAGAGACCCAGTACTTC. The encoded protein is CASSDRGQETQYF.